A selection of T cell receptor beta chains follows, all from one sample in a study of cytomegalovirus exposure and HLA in healthy donors. Profiled with immunoSEQ multiplex PCR; TCRdb holds only in-frame clones, not every one. Among 150,000 or so clones listed, around four fifths were seen once. The sequenced material came from PBMCs. The origin of the receptors is a man aged 30 to 39 in good health and CMV-seropositive. Each CDR3 is given with its conserved first and last residue. D genes are given only for firm matches. Only part of the rows carry a size: once, few, many, or a class if the clone is expanded.

v_call: TRBV6-1
d_call: -
clone_size: -
j_call: TRBJ2-3
cdr3_aa: CATRAVPTDTQYF
cdr3_nt: TGTGCCACCAGGGCGGTACCCACAGATACGCAGTATTTT

v_call: TRBV25-1
d_call: -
clone_size: -
j_call: TRBJ2-3
cdr3_aa: CASSGERQGGPDTQYF
cdr3_nt: TGTGCCAGCAGTGGGGAAAGACAGGGAGGCCCAGATACGCAGTATTTT

v_call: TRBV2
d_call: -
clone_size: -
j_call: TRBJ2-5
cdr3_aa: CASIEGLKATGTQYF
cdr3_nt: TGTGCCAGCATTGAGGGGCTCAAAGCGACGGGGACCCAGTACTTC

v_call: TRBV5-4
d_call: TRBD2
clone_size: once
j_call: TRBJ2-2
cdr3_aa: CASSLIALAGSLSGELFF
cdr3_nt: TGTGCCAGCAGCTTAATCGCTCTAGCGGGAAGTTTAAGCGGGGAGCTGTTTTTT

v_call: TRBV27
d_call: -
clone_size: -
j_call: TRBJ2-7
cdr3_aa: CASSLTPGSPYEQYF
cdr3_nt: TGTGCCAGCAGTTTAACCCCGGGGAGCCCATACGAGCAGTACTTC

v_call: TRBV19
d_call: -
clone_size: few
j_call: TRBJ1-2
cdr3_aa: CASSIESQSYGYTF
cdr3_nt: TGTGCCAGTAGTATAGAGTCACAGAGCTATGGCTACACCTTC

v_call: TRBV5-1
d_call: -
clone_size: once
j_call: TRBJ2-7
cdr3_aa: CASSFGQSSYEQYF
cdr3_nt: TGCGCCAGCAGCTTCGGACAGAGCTCCTACGAGCAGTACTTC

v_call: TRBV5-1
d_call: TRBD2
clone_size: -
j_call: TRBJ2-3
cdr3_aa: CASSLEGTSGGASTDTQYF
cdr3_nt: TGCGCCAGCAGCTTGGAAGGGACTAGCGGGGGGGCGAGCACAGATACGCAGTATTTT

v_call: TRBV2
d_call: TRBD2
clone_size: -
j_call: TRBJ2-1
cdr3_aa: CASISGNYNEQFF
cdr3_nt: TGTGCCAGTATTAGCGGGAACTACAATGAGCAGTTCTTC

v_call: TRBV7-3
d_call: -
clone_size: -
j_call: TRBJ2-5
cdr3_aa: CASSLMRLEHETQYF
cdr3_nt: TGTGCCAGCAGCTTAATGAGACTAGAGCACGAGACCCAGTACTTC

v_call: TRBV5-5
d_call: -
clone_size: -
j_call: TRBJ1-4
cdr3_aa: CASSFQGSSNEKLFF
cdr3_nt: TGTGCCAGCAGCTTTCAGGGCAGTTCCAATGAAAAACTGTTTTTT

v_call: TRBV5-1
d_call: TRBD2
clone_size: -
j_call: TRBJ2-2
cdr3_aa: CASSLTSGRGTGELFF
cdr3_nt: TGCGCCAGCAGCTTGACTAGCGGGAGAGGAACCGGGGAGCTGTTTTTT

v_call: TRBV29-1
d_call: -
clone_size: -
j_call: TRBJ2-5
cdr3_aa: CSVVISVSRETQYF
cdr3_nt: TGCAGCGTTGTGATTTCCGTTAGTCGAGAGACCCAGTACTTC

v_call: TRBV7-3
d_call: TRBD1
clone_size: -
j_call: TRBJ2-5
cdr3_aa: CASSLGQQETQYF
cdr3_nt: TGTGCCAGCAGCTTGGGACAGCAAGAGACCCAGTACTTC

v_call: TRBV6-1
d_call: TRBD1
clone_size: once
j_call: TRBJ2-7
cdr3_aa: CAATPGTGLYEQYF
cdr3_nt: TGTGCCGCGACCCCCGGGACAGGTCTCTACGAGCAGTACTTC

v_call: TRBV5-1
d_call: -
clone_size: -
j_call: TRBJ2-5
cdr3_aa: CASSFSPGNQETQYF
cdr3_nt: TGCGCCAGCAGCTTTTCTCCGGGTAACCAAGAGACCCAGTACTTC

v_call: TRBV7-2
d_call: -
clone_size: -
j_call: TRBJ2-3
cdr3_aa: CASSPLLPRTDTQYF
cdr3_nt: TGTGCCAGCAGCCCTCTACTACCCCGCACAGATACGCAGTATTTT

v_call: TRBV5-6
d_call: -
clone_size: once
j_call: TRBJ2-7
cdr3_aa: CASSQDNYEQYF
cdr3_nt: TGTGCCAGCAGCCAGGACAACTACGAGCAGTACTTC

v_call: TRBV7-9
d_call: TRBD1
clone_size: -
j_call: TRBJ1-1
cdr3_aa: CASSQGQMNTEAFF
cdr3_nt: TGTGCCAGCAGCCAGGGACAGATGAACACTGAAGCTTTCTTT

v_call: TRBV19
d_call: TRBD1
clone_size: -
j_call: TRBJ2-3
cdr3_aa: CASSPPFGDRITDTQYF
cdr3_nt: TGTGCCAGTAGCCCCCCATTCGGGGACAGAATTACAGATACGCAGTATTTT

v_call: TRBV5-5
d_call: -
clone_size: few
j_call: TRBJ1-4
cdr3_aa: CASSPRGNEKLFF
cdr3_nt: TGTGCCAGCAGCCCCCGGGGGAATGAAAAACTGTTTTTT

v_call: TRBV18
d_call: TRBD1
clone_size: -
j_call: TRBJ1-2
cdr3_aa: CASSPGTGLANYGYTF
cdr3_nt: TGTGCCAGCTCGCCTGGGACAGGGCTCGCTAACTATGGCTACACCTTC

v_call: TRBV19
d_call: TRBD1
clone_size: once
j_call: TRBJ1-5
cdr3_aa: CASSPSGTGISNQPQHF
cdr3_nt: TGTGCCAGTAGTCCCTCCGGGACAGGGATTAGCAATCAGCCCCAGCATTTT

v_call: TRBV9
d_call: -
clone_size: -
j_call: TRBJ1-2
cdr3_aa: CASSTGTPTPYGYTF
cdr3_nt: TGTGCCAGCAGCACCGGGACACCTACACCCTATGGCTACACCTTC

v_call: TRBV7-2
d_call: TRBD1
clone_size: -
j_call: TRBJ2-1
cdr3_aa: CASSSTGGLYNEQFF
cdr3_nt: TGTGCCAGCAGCTCGACAGGGGGCCTCTACAATGAGCAGTTCTTC

v_call: TRBV5-5
d_call: TRBD1
clone_size: -
j_call: TRBJ1-1
cdr3_aa: CASRRQGEAFF
cdr3_nt: TGTGCCAGCAGGCGACAGGGTGAAGCTTTCTTT

v_call: TRBV7-3
d_call: TRBD1
clone_size: -
j_call: TRBJ2-7
cdr3_aa: CASSSGQGNEQYF
cdr3_nt: TGTGCCAGCAGCTCGGGACAGGGCAACGAGCAGTACTTC

v_call: TRBV7-8
d_call: -
clone_size: -
j_call: TRBJ1-4
cdr3_aa: CASSFRPTNEKLFF
cdr3_nt: TGTGCCAGCAGTTTCAGGCCGACTAATGAAAAACTGTTTTTT

v_call: TRBV10-3
d_call: TRBD1
clone_size: -
j_call: TRBJ2-1
cdr3_aa: CAAGTGDNEQFF
cdr3_nt: TGTGCCGCCGGGACAGGGGACAATGAGCAGTTCTTC

v_call: TRBV5-1
d_call: TRBD2
clone_size: -
j_call: TRBJ2-2
cdr3_aa: CASSLAPGEGTGELFF
cdr3_nt: TGCGCCAGCAGCTTGGCCCCCGGGGAGGGGACCGGGGAGCTGTTTTTT

v_call: TRBV5-4
d_call: TRBD1
clone_size: -
j_call: TRBJ2-3
cdr3_aa: CASSRGQGVTDTQYF
cdr3_nt: TGTGCCAGCAGCAGGGGACAGGGGGTTACAGATACGCAGTATTTT

v_call: TRBV7-2
d_call: -
clone_size: once
j_call: TRBJ2-3
cdr3_aa: CASSLSGGGLTTDTQYF
cdr3_nt: TGTGCCAGCAGCTTAAGTGGAGGGGGCTTAACGACAGATACGCAGTATTTT

v_call: TRBV18
d_call: TRBD1
clone_size: -
j_call: TRBJ1-3
cdr3_aa: CASSPPGTGLNTIYF
cdr3_nt: TGTGCCAGCTCACCTCCCGGGACAGGGTTAAACACCATATATTTT

v_call: TRBV9
d_call: -
clone_size: once
j_call: TRBJ2-5
cdr3_aa: CASSVGVSETQYF
cdr3_nt: TGTGCCAGCAGCGTAGGCGTCTCAGAGACCCAGTACTTC

v_call: TRBV2
d_call: -
clone_size: -
j_call: TRBJ2-7
cdr3_aa: CASRSAAEQYF
cdr3_nt: TGTGCCAGCAGAAGTGCCGCCGAGCAGTACTTC

v_call: TRBV28
d_call: TRBD2
clone_size: few
j_call: TRBJ2-1
cdr3_aa: CASSLGASAGALNEQFF
cdr3_nt: TGTGCCAGCAGTTTAGGGGCCTCAGCGGGGGCGCTGAATGAGCAGTTCTTC

v_call: TRBV2
d_call: -
clone_size: -
j_call: TRBJ2-7
cdr3_aa: CASSGGGNYEQYF
cdr3_nt: TGTGCCAGCAGTGGGGGAGGAAATTACGAGCAGTACTTC

v_call: TRBV12-5
d_call: -
clone_size: -
j_call: TRBJ2-2
cdr3_aa: CASGRPAMGDTGELFF
cdr3_nt: TGTGCTAGTGGACGTCCGGCCATGGGAGACACCGGGGAGCTGTTTTTT

v_call: TRBV11-2
d_call: TRBD2
clone_size: -
j_call: TRBJ2-5
cdr3_aa: CASSYLAGQETQYF
cdr3_nt: TGTGCCAGCAGTTATCTAGCGGGGCAAGAGACCCAGTACTTC

v_call: TRBV4-1
d_call: -
clone_size: once
j_call: TRBJ2-7
cdr3_aa: CASSQVGTLSNEQYF
cdr3_nt: TGCGCCAGCAGCCAGGTAGGGACACTAAGCAACGAGCAGTACTTC

v_call: TRBV6-1
d_call: -
clone_size: -
j_call: TRBJ2-3
cdr3_aa: CASSLGWDKTDTQYF
cdr3_nt: TGTGCCAGCAGTCTAGGGTGGGACAAAACAGATACGCAGTATTTT

v_call: TRBV7-2
d_call: TRBD2
clone_size: -
j_call: TRBJ2-7
cdr3_aa: CASSLISGAFYEQYF
cdr3_nt: TGTGCCAGCAGCTTAATTAGCGGGGCCTTTTACGAGCAGTACTTC

v_call: TRBV6-5
d_call: -
clone_size: -
j_call: TRBJ2-7
cdr3_aa: CASSTPGCEQYF
cdr3_nt: TGTGCCAGCAGTACCCCAGGGTGCGAGCAGTACTTC

v_call: TRBV7-9
d_call: TRBD1
clone_size: -
j_call: TRBJ1-4
cdr3_aa: CASSLGWTGYNEKLFF
cdr3_nt: TGTGCCAGCAGCTTAGGCTGGACAGGTTATAATGAAAAACTGTTTTTT

v_call: TRBV19
d_call: -
clone_size: -
j_call: TRBJ1-2
cdr3_aa: CASSIDPGGYTF
cdr3_nt: TGTGCCAGTAGTATAGATCCAGGAGGCTACACCTTC

v_call: TRBV5-4
d_call: TRBD2
clone_size: -
j_call: TRBJ2-1
cdr3_aa: CASWGGTSFGREQFF
cdr3_nt: TGTGCCAGCTGGGGAGGGACCAGTTTCGGCCGCGAGCAGTTCTTC

v_call: TRBV6-6
d_call: -
clone_size: few
j_call: TRBJ1-6
cdr3_aa: CASSSQVYNSPLHF
cdr3_nt: TGTGCCAGCAGTAGTCAGGTCTATAATTCACCCCTCCACTTT

v_call: TRBV18
d_call: -
clone_size: -
j_call: TRBJ1-4
cdr3_aa: CASSPGHDNEKLFF
cdr3_nt: TGTGCCAGCTCACCGGGACACGATAATGAAAAACTGTTTTTT

v_call: TRBV6-1
d_call: TRBD2
clone_size: -
j_call: TRBJ2-7
cdr3_aa: CASISREGGYEQYF
cdr3_nt: TGTGCCAGCATCTCGCGGGAGGGGGGCTACGAGCAGTACTTC

v_call: TRBV19
d_call: -
clone_size: -
j_call: TRBJ2-3
cdr3_aa: CASSIASLTGRTQYF
cdr3_nt: TGTGCCAGTAGTATTGCCAGCTTAACAGGGAGAACGCAGTATTTT

v_call: TRBV27
d_call: -
clone_size: -
j_call: TRBJ1-2
cdr3_aa: CASSLTEGSNYGYTF
cdr3_nt: TGTGCCAGCAGTTTAACCGAGGGCAGTAACTATGGCTACACCTTC

v_call: TRBV9
d_call: -
clone_size: -
j_call: TRBJ1-2
cdr3_aa: CASSFRTANYGYTF
cdr3_nt: TGTGCCAGCAGCTTTCGGACAGCTAACTATGGCTACACCTTC

v_call: TRBV29-1
d_call: TRBD2
clone_size: -
j_call: TRBJ2-7
cdr3_aa: CSVASGPSYEQYF
cdr3_nt: TGCAGCGTAGCTAGCGGGCCCTCCTACGAGCAGTACTTC

v_call: TRBV19
d_call: -
clone_size: -
j_call: TRBJ2-6
cdr3_aa: CASSTPRTDPSGANVLTF
cdr3_nt: TGTGCCAGTAGTACCCCACGGACAGACCCCTCTGGGGCCAACGTCCTGACTTTC

v_call: TRBV25-1
d_call: -
clone_size: -
j_call: TRBJ1-6
cdr3_aa: CASSPSQTLHF
cdr3_nt: TGTGCCAGCAGCCCGTCTCAGACCCTCCACTTT

v_call: TRBV5-1
d_call: -
clone_size: -
j_call: TRBJ2-7
cdr3_aa: CASSGGRKGDIYEQYF
cdr3_nt: TGCGCCAGCAGCGGAGGACGGAAGGGCGATATATACGAGCAGTACTTC